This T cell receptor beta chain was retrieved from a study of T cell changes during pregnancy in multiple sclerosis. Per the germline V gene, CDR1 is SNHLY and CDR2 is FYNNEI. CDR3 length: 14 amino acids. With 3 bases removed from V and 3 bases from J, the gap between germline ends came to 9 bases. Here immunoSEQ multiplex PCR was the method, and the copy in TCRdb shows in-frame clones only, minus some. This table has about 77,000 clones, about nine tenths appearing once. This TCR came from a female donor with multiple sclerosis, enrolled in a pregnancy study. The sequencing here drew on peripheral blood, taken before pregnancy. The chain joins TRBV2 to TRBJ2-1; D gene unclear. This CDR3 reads CASSEQVNYNEQFF. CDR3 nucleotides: TGTGCCAGCAGTGAGCAGGTAAACTACAATGAGCAGTTCTTC. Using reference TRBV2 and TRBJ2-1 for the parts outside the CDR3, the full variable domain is EPEVTQTPSHQVTQMGQEVILRCVPISNHLYFYWYRQILGQKVEFLVSFYNNEISEKSEIFDDQFSVERPDGSNFTLKIRSTKLEDSAMYFCASSEQVNYNEQFFGPGTRLTVL.